Below are 5 T cell receptor beta chains sequenced from a single sample in a study of cytomegalovirus exposure and HLA in healthy donors. Primers for the PCR totalled 60 Vbeta and 13 Jbeta. Only in-frame clones appear in the TCRdb table, and some are missing; sequencing was by immunoSEQ multiplex PCR. In the table there are approximately 130,000 clones, more than 65% of which are singletons. Sequencing was performed on PBMCs. These receptor sequences come from a woman between 18 and 30 years old in good health and CMV-seronegative.

This clone is a singleton in its sample. J is TRBJ1-6 and V is TRBV4-1; D is ambiguous. The CDR3 has 17 residues. Germline V CDR1 and CDR2: MGHRA, YSYEKL. Trimming took 2 bases from V and 10 from J, leaving 21 bases between them. The CDR3 sequence is CASSQPLEEETDSPLHF. The CDR3 region has the DNA TGCGCCAGCAGCCAACCCCTTGAGGAGGAAACTGACTCACCCCTCCACTTT.

This chain joins TRBV4-1 and TRBJ1-1; D perhaps matches TRBD1 (5 bases). The CDR3 runs 15 residues. Germline V CDR1 and CDR2: MGHRA, YSYEKL. V gave up 0 bases and J gave up 3 bases, with 11 bases separating them. CDR3 sequence: CASSQDRGKDTEAFF. In DNA form, the CDR3 reads TGCGCCAGCAGCCAAGATCGGGGGAAGGACACTGAAGCTTTCTTT.

This rearrangement joins TRBV19 to TRBJ1-5, with D possibly matching TRBD1 (5 bases). The V end lost 7 bases, the J end lost 7 bases, and 17 bases lay between the germline ends. CDR1 is LNHDA and CDR2 is SQIVND in the germline V gene (reference sequence). The CDR3 is 14 amino acids. In DNA form, the CDR3 reads TGTGCCAGTATCAGCGGGGGAGCAGGACAGCCCCAGCATTTT. It yields the protein CASISGGAGQPQHF.

The gene calls are TRBV9 and TRBJ2-5; possibly TRBD2 for D (6 bases). V lost 0 bases and J 5 bases, leaving 14 bases between the germline ends. Germline V gene data show CDR1 as SGDLS and CDR2 as YYNGEE. The CDR3 consists of 15 residues. The CDR3 protein is CASSVGAGLAETQYF. The DNA for the CDR3 is TGTGCCAGCAGCGTAGGGGCCGGGCTAGCGGAGACCCAGTACTTC.

The V and J genes are TRBV18 and TRBJ1-1; maybe TRBD1 (5 bases). Germline CDR1 is KGHSH and CDR2 is LQKENI. The CDR3 totals 14 residues. The V gene lost 0 bases and the J gene lost 8 bases, with 13 bases spanning the gap. The DNA of the CDR3 is TGTGCCAGCTCACCACCGGACACCCCCTTCGAAGCTTTCTTT. Residues: CASSPPDTPFEAFF.